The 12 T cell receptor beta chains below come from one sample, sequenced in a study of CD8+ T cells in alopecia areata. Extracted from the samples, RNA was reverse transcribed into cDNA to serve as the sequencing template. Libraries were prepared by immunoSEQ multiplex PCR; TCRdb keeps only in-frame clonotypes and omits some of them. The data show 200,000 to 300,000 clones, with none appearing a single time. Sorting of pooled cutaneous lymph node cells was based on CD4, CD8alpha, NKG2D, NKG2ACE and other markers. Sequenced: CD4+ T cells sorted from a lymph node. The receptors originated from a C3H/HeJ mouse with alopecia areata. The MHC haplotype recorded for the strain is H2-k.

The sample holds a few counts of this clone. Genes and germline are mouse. Here the CDR3 reads CASSLTGLNYAEQFF. CDR3 DNA, as far as it was read: TGTGCCAGCAGTCTGACTGGCCTTAACTATGCT. The V gene is TRBV19, the J gene TRBJ2-1, with D possibly being TRBD2 (6 bases). The read gets to within 4 residues of the CDR3 end, and the germline J gene fills in the rest. V shed 4 bases and J shed 0 bases, with 11 bases lying between them. The germline V gene has CDR1 FNHDT and CDR2 SITEND (reference sequence). The CDR3 runs to 15 residues.

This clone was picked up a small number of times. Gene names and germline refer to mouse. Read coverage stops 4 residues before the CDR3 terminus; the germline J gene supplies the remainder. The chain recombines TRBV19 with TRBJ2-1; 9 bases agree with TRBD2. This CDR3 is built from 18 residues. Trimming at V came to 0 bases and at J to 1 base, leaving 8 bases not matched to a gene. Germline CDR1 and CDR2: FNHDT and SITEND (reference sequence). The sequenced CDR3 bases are TGTGCCAGCAGTATAGGATGGGGGGGCGCAGGGAACTATGCT. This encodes CASSIGWGGAGNYA. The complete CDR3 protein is CASSIGWGGAGNYAEQFF.

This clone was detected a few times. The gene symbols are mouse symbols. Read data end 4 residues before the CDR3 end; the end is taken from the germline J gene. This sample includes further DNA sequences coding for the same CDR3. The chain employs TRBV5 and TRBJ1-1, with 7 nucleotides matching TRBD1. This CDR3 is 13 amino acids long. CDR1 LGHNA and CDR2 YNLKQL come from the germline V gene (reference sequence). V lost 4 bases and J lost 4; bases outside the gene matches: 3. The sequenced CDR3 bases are TGTGCCAGCAGCCGACAGGGAGGCACA. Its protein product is CASSRQGGT. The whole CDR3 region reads CASSRQGGTEVFF.

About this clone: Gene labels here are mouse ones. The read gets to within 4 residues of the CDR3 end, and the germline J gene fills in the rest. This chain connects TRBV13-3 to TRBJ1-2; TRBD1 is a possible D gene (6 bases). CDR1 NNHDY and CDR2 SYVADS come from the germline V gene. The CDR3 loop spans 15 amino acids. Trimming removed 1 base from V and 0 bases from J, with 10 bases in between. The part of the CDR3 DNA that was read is TGTGCCAGCAGTGATAGGGGGACAACAAACTCC. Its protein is CASSDRGTTNS. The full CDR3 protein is CASSDRGTTNSDYTF.

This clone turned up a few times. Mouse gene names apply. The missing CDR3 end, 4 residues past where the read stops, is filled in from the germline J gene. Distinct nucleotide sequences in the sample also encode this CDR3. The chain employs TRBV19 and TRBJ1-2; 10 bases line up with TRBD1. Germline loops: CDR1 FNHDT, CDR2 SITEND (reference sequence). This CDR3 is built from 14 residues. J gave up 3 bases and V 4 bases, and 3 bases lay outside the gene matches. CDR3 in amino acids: CASSDRGRDSDYTF. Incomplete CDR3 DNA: TGTGCCAGCAGTGACAGGGGGCGCGACTCC. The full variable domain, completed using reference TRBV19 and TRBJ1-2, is GGIITQTPKFLIGQEGQKLTLKCQQNFNHDTMYWYRQDSGKGLRLIYYSITENDLQKGDLSEGYDASREKKSSFSLTVTSAQKNEMAVFLCASSDRGRDSDYTFGSGTRLLVI.

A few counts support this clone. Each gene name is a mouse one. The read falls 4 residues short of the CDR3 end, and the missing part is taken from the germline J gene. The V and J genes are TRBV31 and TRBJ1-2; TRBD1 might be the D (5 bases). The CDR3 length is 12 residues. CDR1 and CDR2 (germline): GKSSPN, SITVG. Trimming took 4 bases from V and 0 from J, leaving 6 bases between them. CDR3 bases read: TGTGCCTGGATGGACACAAACTCC. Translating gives CAWMDTNS. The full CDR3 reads CAWMDTNSDYTF.

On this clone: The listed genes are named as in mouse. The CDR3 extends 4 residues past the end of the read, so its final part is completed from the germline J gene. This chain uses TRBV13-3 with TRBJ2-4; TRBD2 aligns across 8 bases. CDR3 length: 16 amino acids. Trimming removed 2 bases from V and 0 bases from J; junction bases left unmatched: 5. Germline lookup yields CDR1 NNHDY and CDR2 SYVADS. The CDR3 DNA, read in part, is TGTGCCAGCAGTGACCCGACTGGGGCTAGTCAAAAC. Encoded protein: CASSDPTGASQN. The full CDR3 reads CASSDPTGASQNTLYF.

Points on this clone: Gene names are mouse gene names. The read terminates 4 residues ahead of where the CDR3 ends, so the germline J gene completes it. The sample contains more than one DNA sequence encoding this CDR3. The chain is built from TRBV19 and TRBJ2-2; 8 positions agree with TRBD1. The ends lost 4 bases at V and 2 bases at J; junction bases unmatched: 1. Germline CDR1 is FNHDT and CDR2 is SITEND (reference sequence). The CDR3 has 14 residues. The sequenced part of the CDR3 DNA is TGTGCCAGCAGTTCAGGGGGCAACACCGGG. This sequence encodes CASSSGGNTG. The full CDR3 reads CASSSGGNTGQLYF.

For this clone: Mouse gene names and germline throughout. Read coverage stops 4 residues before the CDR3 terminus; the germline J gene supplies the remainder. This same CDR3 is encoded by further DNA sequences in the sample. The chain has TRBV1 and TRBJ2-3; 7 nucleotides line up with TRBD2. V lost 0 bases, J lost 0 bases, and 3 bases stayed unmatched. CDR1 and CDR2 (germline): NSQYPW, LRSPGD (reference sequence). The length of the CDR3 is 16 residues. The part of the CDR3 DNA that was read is TGCACCTGCAGTGCAGATCGGGGGGGTAGTGCAGAA. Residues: CTCSADRGGSAE. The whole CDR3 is CTCSADRGGSAETLYF.

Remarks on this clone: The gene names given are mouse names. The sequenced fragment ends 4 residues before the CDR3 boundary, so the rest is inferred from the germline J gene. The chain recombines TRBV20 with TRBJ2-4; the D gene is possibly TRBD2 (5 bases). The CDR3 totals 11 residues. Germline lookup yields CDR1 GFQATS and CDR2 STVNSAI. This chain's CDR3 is CGARWGNTLYF. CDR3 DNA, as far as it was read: TGTGGTGCTAGGTGGGGAAAC.

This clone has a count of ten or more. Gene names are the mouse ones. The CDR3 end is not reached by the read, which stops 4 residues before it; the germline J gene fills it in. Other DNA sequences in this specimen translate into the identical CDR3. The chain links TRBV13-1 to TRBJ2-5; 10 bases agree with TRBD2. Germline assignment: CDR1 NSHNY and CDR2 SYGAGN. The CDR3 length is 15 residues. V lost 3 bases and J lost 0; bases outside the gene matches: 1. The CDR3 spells CASSGTGGNQDTQYF. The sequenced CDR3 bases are TGTGCCAGCAGTGGGACTGGGGGTAACCAAGAC.

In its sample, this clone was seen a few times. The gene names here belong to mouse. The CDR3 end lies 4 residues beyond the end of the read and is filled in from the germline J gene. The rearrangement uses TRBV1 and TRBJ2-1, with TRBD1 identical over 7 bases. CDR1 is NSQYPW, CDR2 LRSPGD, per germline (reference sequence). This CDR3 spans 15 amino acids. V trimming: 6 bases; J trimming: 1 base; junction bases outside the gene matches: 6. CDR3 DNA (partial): TGCACCTGCAGGGGTACAGGGGAAAACTATGCT. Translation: CTCRGTGENYA. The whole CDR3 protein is CTCRGTGENYAEQFF.